This TCR beta chain comes out of a study of cytotoxic CD8 clonotypes in ibrutinib-treated CLL. V shed 2 bases and J shed 1 base, with 14 bases lying between them. This CDR3 has 17 residues. CDR1 is MNHNS, CDR2 SASEGT, per germline. Produced via immunoSEQ multiplex PCR; TCRdb's table is partial and in-frame only. This table holds approximately 190,000 clones, approximately 79% found once. Regarding the study as a whole: Public clonotypes were rare and shrank or held steady on treatment.

A word on this clone: What it binds is not known.

Specimen: PBMCs, collected after 12 months of ibrutinib treatment. The chain is built from TRBV6-1 and TRBJ2-2; D gene unclear. The TCR originated in a human donor with chronic lymphocytic leukemia. CDR3 region: CASSERFALMNTGELFF. DNA of the CDR3: TGTGCCAGCAGTGAAAGGTTCGCCCTAATGAACACCGGGGAGCTGTTTTTT.